What follows are 26 T cell receptor beta chains derived from one specimen sequenced in a study of technical replicates of blood from several donors. Clones were sequenced by immunoSEQ multiplex PCR, and TCRdb holds only the in-frame ones, with some missing. Among about 85,000 clones, 90% to 95% were seen once, and the ten largest hold 0.25% to 0.3%. Source material: T cells isolated from PBMCs. The receptors originated from a human donor in good health.

The rearrangement uses TRBV19 and TRBJ1-5; D remains ambiguous. Germline values: CDR1 LNHDA, CDR2 SQIVND (reference sequence). The CDR3 is 15 residues long. V was pared by 5 bases and J by 0 bases, with 11 bases between. The chain's CDR3 is CASSLSGLSNQPQHF. For the CDR3, the DNA is TGTGCCAGTAGTTTATCCGGTCTTAGCAATCAGCCCCAGCATTTT.

V usage is TRBV7-2 and J usage is TRBJ2-5; 10 nucleotides align to TRBD1. CDR1 and CDR2 from the germline V gene are SGHTA and FQGNSA. The CDR3 is 15 residues long. J gave up 5 bases and V 4 bases, and 7 bases lay outside the gene matches. DNA of the CDR3: TGTGCCAGCAGCTCTGGACAGGGGGGGTGGGAGACCCAGTACTTC. Translating gives CASSSGQGGWETQYF.

The CDR3 DNA reads as TGTGCCACCAGCAGAGATCGCTTCCAGGGTTCGTACGAGCAGTACTTC. Amino acids: CATSRDRFQGSYEQYF. This chain joins TRBV15 and TRBJ2-7; D is perhaps TRBD1 (5 bases). Trimming removed 0 bases at V and 4 bases at J, with 16 bases between. The CDR3 runs to 16 residues. Germline-derived CDR1 and CDR2 are LNHNV and YYDKDF (reference sequence).

The chain has TRBV28 and TRBJ1-2; 8 nucleotides align to TRBD1. There are 15 residues in the CDR3. The germline V gene has CDR1 MDHEN and CDR2 SYDVKM. Losses at the gene ends were 5 bases for V and 4 bases for J; bases not matched to a gene: 9. CDR3 nucleotides: TGTGCCAGCAGTCCCCCGGACAGGGACGCCTATGGCTACACCTTC. Amino acids: CASSPPDRDAYGYTF.

V gene TRBV29-1 combines with J gene TRBJ2-3, with 11 positions matching TRBD2. V was clipped by 4 bases and J by 8 bases; unmatched bases: 17. This CDR3 region has 17 residues. Looked up from germline, CDR1 is SQVTM and CDR2 is ANQGSEA. CDR3 residues: CSVGVLAGGPIGPTQYF. The DNA for the CDR3 is TGCAGCGTTGGGGTGTTAGCGGGAGGGCCGATCGGCCCTACGCAGTATTTT.

The gene calls are TRBV5-1 and TRBJ2-2; TRBD2 is a possible D gene (5 bases). The CDR3 has 15 residues. Germline V gene lookup returns CDR1 SGHRS and CDR2 YFSETQ. Trimming left V 5 bases short and J 6 bases short, with 17 bases between. The CDR3 nucleotides are TGCGCCAGCAGTAGCGCCCCCTGGGCGGCCGGGGAGCTGTTTTTT. Translation: CASSSAPWAAGELFF.

The CDR3 region is CASSSGGTGNTIYF. In DNA form, the CDR3 reads TGCGCCAGCAGCTCCGGGGGGACTGGAAACACCATATATTTT. The J gene is TRBJ1-3, the V gene TRBV5-1; tentatively, D is TRBD1 (5 bases). CDR1 SGHRS and CDR2 YFSETQ come from the germline V gene. V was shortened by 3 bases and J by 2 bases, with 9 bases between the two germline ends. The CDR3 extends over 14 amino acids. The full variable domain, with the rest looked up from reference TRBV5-1 and TRBJ1-3, is KAGVTQTPRYLIKTRGQQVTLSCSPISGHRSVSWYQQTPGQGLQFLFEYFSETQRNKGNFPGRFSGRQFSNSRSEMNVSTLELGDSALYLCASSSGGTGNTIYFGEGSWLTVV.

In this sample, this clone turned up a few times. The rearrangement links TRBV9 to TRBJ1-3; 8 nucleotides align to TRBD1. This CDR3 has 16 amino acids. The germline V gene encodes CDR1 SGDLS and CDR2 YYNGEE. The ends lost 4 bases at V and 2 bases at J; junction bases unmatched: 8. DNA for the CDR3: TGTGCCAGCAGCAGGACAGGGAGTGAAGCTGGAAACACCATATATTTT. This codes for CASSRTGSEAGNTIYF.

This chain connects TRBV7-9 to TRBJ1-2; D call uncertain. V shed 5 bases and J shed 4 bases, with 17 bases lying between them. This CDR3 comprises 15 residues. Germline CDR1 reads SEHNR; CDR2 reads FQNEAQ (reference sequence). CDR3 DNA sequence: TGTGCCAGCAGCATGAGGGTCGTCGGAAGCTATGGCTACACCTTC. Translation: CASSMRVVGSYGYTF.

The chain links TRBV7-6 to TRBJ2-7, with a weak D call TRBD1 (5 bases). CDR1 and CDR2 (germline): SGHVS, FNYEAQ. This CDR3 comprises 16 residues. Trimming cost V 5 bases and J 2 bases, with 19 bases left between them. DNA of the CDR3: TGTGCCAGCAGCCTACATGCGGAGTCGGACACCTACGAGCAGTACTTC. This gives the protein CASSLHAESDTYEQYF. Based on the CDR3 plus reference TRBV7-6 and TRBJ2-7, the full variable domain is GAGVSQSPRYKVTKRGQDVALRCDPISGHVSLYWYRQALGQGPEFLTYFNYEAQQDKSGLPNDRFSAERPEGSISTLTIQRTEQRDSAMYRCASSLHAESDTYEQYFGPGTRLTVT.

The gene calls are TRBV7-9 and TRBJ2-3; 9 bases are a match to TRBD2. With V trimmed by 5 bases and J by 7 bases, 10 bases remained unmatched. The CDR3 has 15 residues. Looked up from germline, CDR1 is SEHNR and CDR2 is FQNEAQ (reference sequence). CDR3 bases: TGTGCCAGCAGCCCCACCCTAGCGGGATTAAATACGCAGTATTTT. It yields the protein CASSPTLAGLNTQYF.

This clone occurred once. The genes are TRBV10-1 and TRBJ2-7, with TRBD2 identical over 11 bases. The CDR3 contains 17 residues. The junction had 13 bases not matched to a gene; V was cut back by 5 bases and J by 4 bases. Germline V lookup: CDR1 WNHNN, CDR2 SYGVQD (reference sequence). The CDR3 DNA is TGCGCCAGCAGTCCTTATTATACTAGCGGGAGTACTTACGAGCAGTACTTC. This translates into CASSPYYTSGSTYEQYF.

This chain connects TRBV10-3 to TRBJ1-2; D not certain. Per the germline V gene, CDR1 is ENHRY and CDR2 is SYGVKD. Between the trimmed V and J ends, which lost 7 bases and 7 bases, there was a span of 13 bases. The CDR3 contains 12 residues. The CDR3 sequence: CAITTLTAGYTF. In nucleotides, the CDR3 is TGTGCCATCACCACTTTAACCGCTGGCTACACCTTC.

This chain connects TRBV19 to TRBJ1-1; D is ambiguous. The V and J ends lost 6 bases and 1 base respectively, with 9 bases between them. This CDR3 region has 13 residues. In germline, CDR1 is LNHDA, CDR2 SQIVND (reference sequence). The chain's CDR3 is CASREEANTEAFF. CDR3 DNA: TGTGCCAGTAGGGAGGAGGCGAACACTGAAGCTTTCTTT. Full variable domain (missing parts from reference TRBV19 and TRBJ1-1): DGGITQSPKYLFRKEGQNVTLSCEQNLNHDAMYWYRQDPGQGLRLIYYSQIVNDFQKGDIAEGYSVSREKKESFPLTVTSAQKNPTAFYLCASREEANTEAFFGQGTRLTVV.

The CDR3 spells CATPWAIPDTQYF. The CDR3 DNA reads TGCGCCACCCCTTGGGCTATCCCAGATACGCAGTATTTT. The V and J genes are TRBV10-2 and TRBJ2-3, with unresolved D. Trimming shortened V by 10 bases and J by 4 bases, and 15 bases separated the two germline ends. This CDR3 has 13 amino acids. The germline V gene encodes CDR1 WSHSY and CDR2 SAAADI.

The chain has TRBV27 and TRBJ2-1; 10 positions match TRBD2. V shed 2 bases and J 9 bases; nucleotides not matched to a gene: 10. The CDR3 consists of 16 residues. The V gene's germline CDR1 is MNHEY and CDR2 SMNVEV (reference sequence). CDR3 DNA: TGTGCCAGCAGTTTAGTCCGACTAGCGGGTCTCATTGAGCAGTTCTTC. Translating it yields CASSLVRLAGLIEQFF.

The rearrangement links TRBV4-1 to TRBJ2-7; D remains ambiguous. V was trimmed by 0 bases and J by 2 bases, leaving 11 bases between them. The CDR3 totals 15 residues. Per germline, CDR1 MGHRA and CDR2 YSYEKL. CDR3 nucleotide sequence: TGCGCCAGCAGCCAAGATGTACACAATACCTACGAGCAGTACTTC. Its translation is CASSQDVHNTYEQYF.

The rearrangement joins TRBV14 to TRBJ2-1; the D is unclear. Germline V gene sequence: CDR1 SGHDN, CDR2 FVKESK. The V end lost 1 base, the J end lost 9 bases, and 7 bases lay between the germline ends. This CDR3 is 12 amino acids long. The DNA of the CDR3 is TGTGCCAGCAGCCAAGTGGCATCTGAGCAGTTCTTC. It specifies CASSQVASEQFF. Looking up the rest from reference TRBV14 and TRBJ2-1 gives the full variable domain: EAGVTQFPSHSVIEKGQTVTLRCDPISGHDNLYWYRRVMGKEIKFLLHFVKESKQDESGMPNNRFLAERTGGTYSTLKVQPAELEDSGVYFCASSQVASEQFFGPGTRLTVL.

This chain links TRBV9 with TRBJ1-3; possible D gene TRBD1, 5 bases. There are 14 residues in the CDR3. In germline, CDR1 is SGDLS, CDR2 YYNGEE. Between the trimmed V and J ends, which lost 4 bases and 1 base, there was a span of 9 bases. CDR3 coding DNA: TGTGCCAGCAGCTTCGGGGGTTCTGGAAACACCATATATTTT. Translating it yields CASSFGGSGNTIYF. The entire variable domain, with the rest obtained from reference TRBV9 and TRBJ1-3, is as follows: DSGVTQTPKHLITATGQRVTLRCSPRSGDLSVYWYQQSLDQGLQFLIQYYNGEERAKGNILERFSAQQFPDLHSELNLSSLELGDSALYFCASSFGGSGNTIYFGEGSWLTVV.

This sequence joins TRBV21-1 and TRBJ1-5; the D segment call TRBD1 is taken from the table without a DNA check. TRBV21-1 is annotated as a pseudogene. The CDR3 consists of 16 residues. The CDR3 DNA sequence: TGTGCCAGCAGCAGCAATCAGGGGAATGGCAATCAGCCCCAGCATTTT. Translation: CASSSNQGNGNQPQHF.

This sequence joins TRBV4-1 and TRBJ2-5; 8 positions match TRBD1. This CDR3 is 14 amino acids long. Germline assignment: CDR1 MGHRA and CDR2 YSYEKL. Trimming took 4 bases from V and 4 from J; bases not matched to a gene: 5. CDR3: CASSPTGVGETQYF. The CDR3 DNA sequence: TGCGCCAGCAGCCCGACAGGGGTCGGAGAGACCCAGTACTTC.

J is TRBJ2-5 and V is TRBV7-8; perhaps TRBD1 as D (5 bases). CDR1 SGHVS and CDR2 FQNEAQ come from the germline V gene. Trimming removed 5 bases from V and 1 base from J, with 11 bases in between. CDR3 length: 14 amino acids. The CDR3: CASSPSRVQETQYF. The CDR3 nucleotides are TGTGCCAGCAGCCCAAGCAGGGTCCAAGAGACCCAGTACTTC.

J is TRBJ2-3 and V is TRBV5-1; D not certain. V was pared by 1 base and J by 6 bases, with 9 bases between. Germline CDR1 reads SGHRS; CDR2 reads YFSETQ. The CDR3 extends over 13 amino acids. As DNA, the CDR3 is TGCGCCAGCAGCTTGAGGATCAGGGATACGCAGTATTTT. This codes for CASSLRIRDTQYF.

The chain employs TRBV6-6 and TRBJ1-6; D not certain. Germline V lookup: CDR1 MNHNY, CDR2 SVGAGI (reference sequence). Trimming stripped 5 bases from V and 3 bases from J, with 11 bases between. This CDR3 has 15 amino acids. The CDR3 here is CASSGSRNYNSPLHF. The CDR3 nucleotides are TGTGCCAGCAGTGGGAGCCGTAACTATAATTCACCCCTCCACTTT.

This chain joins TRBV11-3 and TRBJ1-2, with 8 bases fitting TRBD1. Germline V gene lookup returns CDR1 SGHNT and CDR2 YENEEA. Trimming removed 5 bases from V and 2 bases from J; junction bases left unmatched: 7. The CDR3 runs to 15 residues. The CDR3 sequence is CASSPPTGANYGYTF. The DNA for the CDR3 is TGTGCCAGCAGCCCACCGACAGGGGCGAACTATGGCTACACCTTC.

In regard to this clone: The junction departs from germline at one end; a sequencing error may be responsible. The CDR3 here is CASSLNPGSYEQYF. In DNA, the CDR3 is TGTGCTAGCAGCTTAAATCCGGGGAGCTACGAGCAGTACTTC. The chain has TRBV7-7 and TRBJ2-7; perhaps TRBD2 as D (5 bases). Per germline, CDR1 SSHAT and CDR2 FNYEAQ (reference sequence). The CDR3 extends over 14 amino acids. Together with reference TRBV7-7 and TRBJ2-7, the CDR3 gives the full variable domain: GAGVSQSPRYKVTKRGQDVTLRCDPISSHATLYWYQQALGQGPEFLTYFNYEAQPDKSGLPSDRFSAERPEGSISTLTIQRTEQRDSAMYRCASSLNPGSYEQYFGPGTRLTVT.